Reported below is one T cell receptor beta chain. This record comes from a study of blood T cell repertoires in COVID-19. Study summary: The samples span acute and convalescent COVID-19 from the United States, Italy and Spain. T cells, B-cell-depleted T cells, or PBMCs provided the cDNA or gDNA that served as material.

How the authors handled the data: Nucleated cell counts were estimated from reference gene primer amplification. The method was immunoSEQ multiplex PCR; TCRdb's version includes in-frame clones alone and lacks a portion of them. V, J and clone size are taken as reported in that table, and D and trimming were inferred from the DNA itself. This sample carries 200,000 or so clones, just over 85% of them seen once, and the ten largest clones take 3% to 4.5%. The CDR3 covers 14 residues. V lost 6 bases and J lost 10, with 16 bases in between. Germline V gives CDR1 SGHAT, CDR2 FQDESV (reference sequence). Sequencing was performed on PBMCs or T cells enriched from blood (not recorded which). This TCR was sampled from a woman in her forties with acute COVID-19. The chain combines TRBV11-1 with TRBJ1-6; no definite D call. The CDR3 sequence is CASSESSGSSPLHF. The CDR3 nucleotides are TGTGCCAGCAGTGAATCGTCAGGAAGCTCACCCCTCCACTTT. Variable domain in full (rest from reference TRBV11-1 and TRBJ1-6): EAEVAQSPRYKITEKSQAVAFWCDPISGHATLYWYRQILGQGPELLVQFQDESVVDDSQLPKDRFSAERLKGVDSTLKIQPAELGDSAMYLCASSESSGSSPLHFGNGTRLTVT.